This T cell receptor beta chain is drawn from a study of shared clonotypes between healthy human individuals. Terminally differentiated effector memory CD45RA+ cells were excluded from the naive CD8 cells, which were CD45RO-negative and positively selected for CCR7. Only in-frame clones appear in the TCRdb table, and some are missing; sequencing was by immunoSEQ multiplex PCR. Here the sample spans around 1,900,000 clones, about 94% being singletons. CDR3 size: 18 residues. Per germline, CDR1 SGHTA and CDR2 FQGNSA. Trimming took 1 base from V and 7 from J; bases not matched to a gene: 18. Remarks on this clone: Its target is not known.

Study conclusions and caveats: Deeper or shallower sequencing was expected to change how clonotypes are shared among donors.

The sequence derives from a man aged 18-30 years in good health. Some clones in this sample may be carry-over from other donors' samples. The sequenced sample was naive CD8+ T cells from PBMCs. The chain combines TRBV7-2 with TRBJ1-2; 7 bases line up with TRBD1. The CDR3 region has the DNA TGTGCCAGCAGCTTAGGTTTGGGCCCCAGGAGGGACAGAACTGGCTACACCTTC. Encoded protein: CASSLGLGPRRDRTGYTF.